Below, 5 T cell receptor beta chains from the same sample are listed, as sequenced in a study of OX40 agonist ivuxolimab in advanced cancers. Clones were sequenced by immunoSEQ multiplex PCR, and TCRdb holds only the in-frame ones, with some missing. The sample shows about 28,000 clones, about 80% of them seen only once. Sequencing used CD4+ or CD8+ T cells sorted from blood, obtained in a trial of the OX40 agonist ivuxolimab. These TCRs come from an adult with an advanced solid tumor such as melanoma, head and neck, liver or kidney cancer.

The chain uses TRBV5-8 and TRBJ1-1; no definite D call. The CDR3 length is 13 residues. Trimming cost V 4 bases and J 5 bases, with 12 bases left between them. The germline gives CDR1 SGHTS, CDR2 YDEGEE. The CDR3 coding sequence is TGTGCCAGCAGCCAGACGACGGGGACTGAAGCTTTCTTT. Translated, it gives CASSQTTGTEAFF.

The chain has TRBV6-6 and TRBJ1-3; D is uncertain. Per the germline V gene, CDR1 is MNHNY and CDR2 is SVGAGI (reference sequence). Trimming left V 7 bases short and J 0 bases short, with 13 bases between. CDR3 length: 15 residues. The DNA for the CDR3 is TGTGCCAGCACCGACGGCGATAGCTCTGGAAACACCATATATTTT. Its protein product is CASTDGDSSGNTIYF.

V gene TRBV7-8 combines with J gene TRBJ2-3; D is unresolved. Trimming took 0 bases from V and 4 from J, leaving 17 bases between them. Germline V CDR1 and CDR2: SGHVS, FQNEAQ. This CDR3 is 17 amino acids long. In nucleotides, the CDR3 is TGTGCCAGCAGCTTAGCGTTTCGCAAATCGGTTCCAGATACGCAGTATTTT. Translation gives CASSLAFRKSVPDTQYF.

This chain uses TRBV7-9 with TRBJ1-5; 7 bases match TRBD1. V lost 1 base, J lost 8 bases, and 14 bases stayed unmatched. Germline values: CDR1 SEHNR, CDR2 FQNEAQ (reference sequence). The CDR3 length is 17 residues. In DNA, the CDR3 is TGTGCCAGCAGCTTAGGAACGCATCAGGGGGTCAGGGAGCCCCAGCATTTT. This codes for CASSLGTHQGVREPQHF.

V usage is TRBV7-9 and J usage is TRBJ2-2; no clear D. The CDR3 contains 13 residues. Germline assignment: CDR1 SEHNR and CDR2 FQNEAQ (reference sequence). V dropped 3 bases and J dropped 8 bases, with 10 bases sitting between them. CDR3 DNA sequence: TGTGCCAGCAGCTTCCAGGCGTTGGGGGAGCTGTTTTTT. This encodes CASSFQALGELFF.